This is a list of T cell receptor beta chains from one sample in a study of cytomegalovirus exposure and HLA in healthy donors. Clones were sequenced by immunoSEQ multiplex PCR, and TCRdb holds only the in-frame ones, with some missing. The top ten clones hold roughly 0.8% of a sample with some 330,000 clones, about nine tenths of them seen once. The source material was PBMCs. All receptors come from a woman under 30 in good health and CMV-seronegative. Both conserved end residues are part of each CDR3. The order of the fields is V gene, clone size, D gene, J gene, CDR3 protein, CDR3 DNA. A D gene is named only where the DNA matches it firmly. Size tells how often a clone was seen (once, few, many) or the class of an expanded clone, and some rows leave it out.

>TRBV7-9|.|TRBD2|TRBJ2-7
CASSSHSGRVAYEQYF
TGTGCCAGCAGCTCACATAGCGGGAGGGTCGCCTACGAGCAGTACTTC
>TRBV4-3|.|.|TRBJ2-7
CASSQGGGYVYEQYF
TGCGCCAGCAGCCAAGGGGGGGGCTATGTATACGAGCAGTACTTC
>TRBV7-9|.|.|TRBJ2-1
CASSGSYNEQFF
TGTGCCAGCAGCGGGAGCTACAATGAGCAGTTCTTC
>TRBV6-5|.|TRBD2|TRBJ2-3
CASSYGTSGYTDTQYF
TGTGCCAGCAGTTACGGGACTAGCGGATACACAGATACGCAGTATTTT
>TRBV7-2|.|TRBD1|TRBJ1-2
CASRPQGALGYTF
TGTGCCAGCAGGCCCCAGGGGGCACTTGGCTACACCTTC
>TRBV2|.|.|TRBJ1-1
CASSALGREGTEAFF
TGTGCCAGCAGTGCCCTGGGCAGGGAGGGCACTGAAGCTTTCTTT
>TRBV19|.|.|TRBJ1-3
CATTLRGSGNTIYF
TGTGCCACCACCCTCAGAGGTTCTGGAAACACCATATATTTT
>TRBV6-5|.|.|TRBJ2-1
CASSRGWVPNEQFF
TGTGCCAGCAGCCGCGGGTGGGTCCCGAATGAGCAGTTCTTC
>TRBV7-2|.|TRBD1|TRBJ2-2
CASSPGQSGELFF
TGTGCCAGCAGCCCGGGACAGTCCGGGGAGCTGTTTTTT
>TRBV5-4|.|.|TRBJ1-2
CASSFGVRGYTF
TGTGCCAGCAGCTTCGGGGTGCGTGGCTACACCTTC
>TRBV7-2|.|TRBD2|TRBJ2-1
CASSRPAGPYNEQFF
TGTGCCAGCAGCCGCCCAGCGGGACCCTACAATGAGCAGTTCTTC
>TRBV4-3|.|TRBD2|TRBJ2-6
CASKGSGSRFSGANVLTF
TGCGCCAGCAAGGGGAGCGGGAGCCGTTTTTCCGGGGCCAACGTCCTGACTTTC
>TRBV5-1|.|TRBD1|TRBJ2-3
CASSAGQGESADTQYF
TGCGCCAGCAGCGCCGGACAGGGGGAGAGTGCAGATACGCAGTATTTT
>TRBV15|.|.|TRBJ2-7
CATSRDPTYDEQYF
TGTGCCACCAGCAGAGATCCCACTTACGACGAGCAGTACTTC
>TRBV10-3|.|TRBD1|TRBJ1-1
CAIRTDRDTEAFF
TGTGCCATCAGGACCGACAGGGACACTGAAGCTTTCTTT
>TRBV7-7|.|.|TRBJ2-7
CASSPTPAPSYEQYF
TGTGCTAGCAGCCCTACCCCCGCCCCTTCCTACGAGCAGTACTTC
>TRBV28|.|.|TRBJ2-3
CASGPEGSEDTQYF
TGTGCCAGTGGGCCAGAAGGGAGTGAGGATACGCAGTATTTT
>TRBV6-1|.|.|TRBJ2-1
CASSSDGRGFNEQFF
TGTGCCAGCAGCTCGGACGGCAGGGGTTTCAATGAGCAGTTCTTC
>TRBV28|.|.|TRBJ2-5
CASSPGGRIQETQYF
TGTGCCAGCAGTCCCGGGGGACGGATCCAAGAGACCCAGTACTTC
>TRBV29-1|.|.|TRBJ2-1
CSVVSDSQDFSYNEQFF
TGCAGCGTTGTCTCGGACAGCCAGGACTTCTCCTACAATGAGCAGTTCTTC
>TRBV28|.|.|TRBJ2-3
CASSPHDTTDTQYF
TGTGCCAGCAGTCCCCATGACACCACAGATACGCAGTATTTT
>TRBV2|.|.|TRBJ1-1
CASRDHQANTEAFF
TGTGCCAGCAGAGATCACCAGGCGAACACTGAAGCTTTCTTT
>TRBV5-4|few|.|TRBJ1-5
CARHRDNHQPQHF
TGTGCCAGGCACCGGGACAACCATCAGCCCCAGCATTTT
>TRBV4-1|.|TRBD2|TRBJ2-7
CASSPFPSGTSLSYEQYF
TGCGCCAGCAGCCCCTTTCCCTCCGGGACTAGCTTATCCTACGAGCAGTACTTC
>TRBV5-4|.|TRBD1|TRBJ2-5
CASSLRDSETQYF
TGTGCCAGCAGCTTAAGGGACAGCGAGACCCAGTACTTC
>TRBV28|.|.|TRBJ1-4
CASSFGPTRTGNEKLFF
TGTGCCAGCAGTTTCGGGCCCACCCGGACGGGGAATGAAAAACTGTTTTTT
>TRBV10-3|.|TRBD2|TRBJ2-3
CAISESSSGRTQYF
TGTGCCATCAGTGAGAGCTCTAGCGGGAGGACGCAGTATTTT
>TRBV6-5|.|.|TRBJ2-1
CASSLTRSVEQFF
TGTGCCAGCAGTTTGACTAGGTCGGTTGAGCAGTTCTTC